These T cell receptor beta chains were read from a single sample in a study of blood T cell repertoires in COVID-19. Some clones are missing from TCRdb's copy, which holds only in-frame ones; the method was immunoSEQ multiplex PCR. The profile shows some 190,000 clones, 75% to 85% of them singletons. The specimen sequenced was peripheral blood. These receptor sequences come from a man aged 55-75 years with acute or convalescent COVID-19. The CDR3 runs from the conserved cysteine through the conserved F or W. Each record gives: V gene, CDR3 protein.

TRBV2,CASTQDSYEQYF
TRBV24-1,CATSDQVAGSNTDTQYF
TRBV4-1,CASSQEENYRVGGSGYTF
TRBV18,CASSPRGLDTGELFF
TRBV5-1,CASSLVVAGGNEQFF
TRBV10-3,CAIRPSTVLNTEAFF
TRBV6-1,CASSERVYTSGDRSYGYTF
TRBV2,CASSATGGKQPQHF
TRBV11-2,CASSRDIGSYEQYF
TRBV7-2,CASSYIAGHNQPQHF
TRBV6-5,CASTPPGNTEAFF
TRBV7-9,CASSTLGGVNEQFF
TRBV19,CASSIRWAGGIGNQPQHF
TRBV19,CASSIVAGVLETQYF
TRBV29-1,CSAGLAGATTHYNEQFF
TRBV2,CASSESAGAYNEQFF
TRBV6-7,CASIHPRDPSNEQFF
TRBV9,CASSVGGGLAGGADTQYF
TRBV15,CATSPTRDTGELFF
TRBV2,CASSETQGSFNSPLHF
TRBV4-1,CASSQDSGGEKLFF
TRBV5-1,CASSGGGQETQYF
TRBV5-4,CASSLDLGSTDTQYF
TRBV11-2,CASSLGAGNTDTQYF
TRBV29-1,CSVRQGLQPQHF
TRBV3-1/TRBV3-2,CASSQGVGGTGDTQYF
TRBV15,CATSRDQGASEKLFF
TRBV19,CASSYRWDQPQHF